These 13 T cell receptor beta chains originate from one sample sequenced in a study of shared clonotypes between healthy human individuals. The table came from immunoSEQ multiplex PCR; TCRdb's copy has only in-frame clones and leaves some out. The profile shows under 700,000 clones, about 95% of them singletons. Cells designated naive CD8 were CD45RO-negative and were positively selected for CCR7, with terminally differentiated effector memory CD45RA+ cells excluded. The sequencing input was naive CD8+ T cells sorted from blood. Receptor source: a woman younger than 45 in good health.

This chain connects TRBV11-2 to TRBJ1-2; TRBD1 agrees at 11 bases. V lost 6 bases, J lost 6 bases, and 6 bases stayed unmatched. CDR3 size: 14 residues. Germline CDR1 reads SGHAT; CDR2 reads FQNNGV. The CDR3 coding sequence is TGTGCCAGCAGACGGACAGGGGGCGCGGATGGCTACACCTTC. Translating gives CASRRTGGADGYTF.

This sequence joins TRBV28 and TRBJ2-1, with TRBD2 identical over 7 bases. Trimming took 5 bases from V and 9 from J; bases not matched to a gene: 10. This CDR3 contains 14 residues. From germline, CDR1 is MDHEN and CDR2 SYDVKM. CDR3 sequence: CASSPGLGRGEQFF. Here the CDR3 DNA reads TGTGCCAGCAGTCCAGGACTAGGTAGAGGTGAGCAGTTCTTC.

This sequence joins TRBV28 and TRBJ2-7, with no clear D. Per germline, CDR1 MDHEN and CDR2 SYDVKM. V lost 1 base to trimming and J lost 5 bases, with 18 bases between them. The CDR3 contains 16 residues. Written as DNA, the CDR3 is TGTGCCAGCAGTTTATCTTTTGACGTGTCCCACGACGAGCAGTACTTC. Translating gives CASSLSFDVSHDEQYF.

This clone was recorded only once. This sequence joins TRBV4-2 and TRBJ2-3, with TRBD2 identical over 12 bases. With V trimmed by 1 base and J by 5 bases, 10 bases remained unmatched. The CDR3 has 18 amino acids. Per germline, CDR1 LGHNA and CDR2 YNFKEQ. The CDR3: CASSQGLAGVAFRDTQYF. DNA for the CDR3: TGTGCCAGCAGCCAAGGACTAGCGGGAGTAGCGTTCAGAGATACGCAGTATTTT.

The chain joins TRBV30 to TRBJ2-1, with D perhaps TRBD2 (6 bases). There are 12 residues in the CDR3. V dropped 1 base and J dropped 8 bases, with 9 bases sitting between them. Germline lookup yields CDR1 GTSNPN and CDR2 SVGIG (reference sequence). The CDR3 DNA follows: TGTGCCTGGAGTGGACTAGACGATGAGCAGTTCTTC. It encodes CAWSGLDDEQFF.

The chain is built from TRBV2 and TRBJ1-2; unclear D gene. The CDR3 covers 14 residues. Trimming took off 1 base at V and 2 bases at J, with 8 bases between the two ends. CDR1 is SNHLY, CDR2 FYNNEI, per germline. CDR3 residues: CASSEGHRNYGYTF. The CDR3 nucleotides are TGTGCCAGCAGTGAAGGACACCGAAACTATGGCTACACCTTC. The full variable domain, its missing parts supplied by reference TRBV2 and TRBJ1-2, is EPEVTQTPSHQVTQMGQEVILRCVPISNHLYFYWYRQILGQKVEFLVSFYNNEISEKSEIFDDQFSVERPDGSNFTLKIRSTKLEDSAMYFCASSEGHRNYGYTFGSGTRLTVV.

The rearrangement uses TRBV6-1 and TRBJ2-7; D might be TRBD1 or TRBD2, each matching 6 bases. Germline values: CDR1 MNHNS, CDR2 SASEGT. The CDR3 contains 14 residues. Trimming stripped 4 bases from V and 3 bases from J, with 13 bases between. In DNA form, the CDR3 reads TGTGCCAGCAGTGTCCCGGGGGCTTACTACGAGCAGTACTTC. Translating it yields CASSVPGAYYEQYF.

The CDR3 bases are TGTGCCAGCGCTTCCATGGTCGATGAGCAGTTCTTC. Its translation is CASASMVDEQFF. The gene calls are TRBV6-6 and TRBJ2-1, with D unresolved. This CDR3 has 12 residues. V was shortened by 8 bases and J by 8 bases, with 13 bases between the two germline ends. Germline CDR1 and CDR2: MNHNY and SVGAGI (reference sequence).

Concerning this clone itself: This sample includes further DNA sequences coding for the same CDR3. The chain couples TRBV27 to TRBJ1-1, with D possibly being TRBD1 (6 bases). Trimming removed 6 bases from V and 11 bases from J, with 16 bases in between. CDR3 length: 12 residues. CDR1 MNHEY and CDR2 SMNVEV come from the germline V gene (reference sequence). CDR3 amino acids: CASSLGGGLAFF. In DNA, the CDR3 is TGTGCCAGCAGCCTGGGCGGGGGGCTGGCTTTCTTT.

This clone was detected only once. This chain uses TRBV27 with TRBJ2-1, with 10 bases that match TRBD2. Trimming removed 6 bases from V and 8 bases from J; junction bases left unmatched: 22. From germline, CDR1 is MNHEY and CDR2 SMNVEV (reference sequence). The CDR3 contains 19 residues. For the CDR3, the DNA is TGTGCCAGCAGCTCGGTGGAGCGGGAGGGGGGATGGGCCCCACATGAGCAGTTCTTC. Translating it yields CASSSVEREGGWAPHEQFF.

V usage is TRBV13 and J usage is TRBJ2-3; no reliable D call. V lost 5 bases and J 0 bases, leaving 12 bases between the germline ends. This CDR3 region has 15 residues. Germline lookup yields CDR1 PRHDT and CDR2 FYEKMQ (reference sequence). The CDR3 here is CASSQTENSTDTQYF. CDR3 bases: TGTGCCAGCAGCCAAACGGAGAATAGCACAGATACGCAGTATTTT.

The rearrangement links TRBV6-6 to TRBJ2-7; 8 nucleotides line up with TRBD2. This CDR3 is built from 14 residues. J gave up 5 bases and V 0 bases, and 3 bases lay outside the gene matches. Germline V gene data show CDR1 as MNHNY and CDR2 as SVGAGI (reference sequence). The CDR3 DNA reads as TGTGCCAGCAGTTACTCCGGGACTAGAAACGAGCAGTACTTC. Protein sequence: CASSYSGTRNEQYF.

The chain combines TRBV27 with TRBJ2-6; tentatively, D is TRBD2 (5 bases). Trimming stripped 3 bases from V and 3 bases from J, with 6 bases between. Germline CDR1 and CDR2: MNHEY and SMNVEV (reference sequence). The CDR3 spans 14 residues. CDR3 DNA: TGTGCCAGCAGTTTCGCGGGTGGGGCCAACGTCCTGACTTTC. Residues: CASSFAGGANVLTF.